This T cell receptor (beta chain) derives from a study of T cells after somatic rescue of genetic block. This table comes from immunoSEQ multiplex PCR, and its TCRdb copy is limited to in-frame clones, with some not included. Here the sample spans 11,000 to 15,000 clones, approximately 79% being singletons. With V trimmed by 0 bases and J by 0 bases, 3 bases remained unmatched. This CDR3 has 19 amino acids. The germline gives CDR1 MDHEN, CDR2 SYDVKM. The rearrangement joins TRBV28 to TRBJ2-6, with TRBD1 matching 12 bases. This TCR was sampled from a boy aged 5-17 years. The sequenced sample consisted of peripheral blood mononuclear cells (PBMCs). This CDR3 is CASSLWGQGAPSGANVLTF. The CDR3 DNA sequence: TGTGCCAGCAGTTTATGGGGACAGGGGGCGCCCTCTGGGGCCAACGTCCTGACTTTC.